This passage covers 22 T cell receptor beta chains from one sample sequenced in a study of blood T cell repertoires in COVID-19 (dated by TCRdb to about 2020). The receptor library was made with the immunoSEQ multiplex PCR assay. The table comes from immuneACCESS by way of TCRdb, which keeps in-frame sequences with V and J called. Part of the clones is missing from these tables; in studies checked, under half for an unresolved V gene and the rest for unknown reasons. The sample table holds roughly 260,000 clones, of which 88% were seen once. Over 4% of the sample is held by the ten biggest clonotypes. The material sequenced was peripheral blood. All receptors come from a man between 60 and 70 years old who had recovered from COVID-19.

V usage is TRBV18 and J usage is TRBJ1-2, with 7 positions matching TRBD1. V was clipped by 6 bases and J by 3 bases; unmatched bases: 7. The CDR3 consists of 14 residues. Germline V gene sequence: CDR1 KGHSH, CDR2 LQKENI. This chain's CDR3 is CASSHTGVDYGYTF. For the CDR3, the DNA is TGTGCCAGCTCTCATACAGGGGTGGACTATGGCTACACCTTC.

The chain links TRBV5-1 to TRBJ1-2, with TRBD1 matching over 7 bases. In germline, CDR1 is SGHRS, CDR2 YFSETQ. V dropped 0 bases and J dropped 4; count of bases not matched to a gene: 0. This CDR3 spans 13 amino acids. The CDR3 sequence is CASSLDRGYGYTF. For the CDR3, the DNA is TGCGCCAGCAGCTTGGACAGGGGCTATGGCTACACCTTC. The whole variable domain, remainder taken from reference TRBV5-1 and TRBJ1-2, is KAGVTQTPRYLIKTRGQQVTLSCSPISGHRSVSWYQQTPGQGLQFLFEYFSETQRNKGNFPGRFSGRQFSNSRSEMNVSTLELGDSALYLCASSLDRGYGYTFGSGTRLTVV.

The rearrangement uses TRBV19 and TRBJ1-3; D is possibly TRBD1 (6 bases). There are 14 residues in the CDR3. The V end lost 5 bases, the J end lost 4 bases, and 12 bases lay between the germline ends. Germline V gene sequence: CDR1 LNHDA, CDR2 SQIVND (reference sequence). The CDR3 coding sequence is TGTGCCAGTAGTTCGGGGGGCACGGGAAACACCATATATTTT. As protein: CASSSGGTGNTIYF.

This clone was seen more than once but under ten times. The chain employs TRBV19 and TRBJ1-2; 10 positions agree with TRBD1. The CDR3 extends over 15 amino acids. V was clipped by 4 bases and J by 6 bases; unmatched bases: 8. The V gene's germline CDR1 is LNHDA and CDR2 SQIVND (reference sequence). The DNA for the CDR3 is TGTGCCAGTAGTAGACAGGGGGCGGAAAGCGATGGCTACACCTTC. Translated: CASSRQGAESDGYTF.

The chain is built from TRBV18 and TRBJ1-5, with D possibly matching TRBD1 (5 bases). The CDR3 sequence is 15 residues long. Trimming stripped 3 bases from V and 3 bases from J, with 12 bases between. Germline CDR1 reads KGHSH; CDR2 reads LQKENI. The CDR3 region has the DNA TGTGCCAGCTCACCCTCCCAGGGCTTCAATCAGCCCCAGCATTTT. This codes for CASSPSQGFNQPQHF.

The sample holds a few counts of this clone. The J gene is TRBJ2-3, the V gene TRBV12-3 or TRBV12-4; D remains unclear. V dropped 6 bases and J dropped 10 bases, with 11 bases sitting between them. The CDR3 has 11 residues. The CDR3 reads CASSTNSAQYF. The CDR3 region has the DNA TGTGCCAGCAGCACAAATTCTGCGCAGTATTTT.

This clone has only one observation. The V call is TRBV7-2, the J call TRBJ2-7; TRBD2 agrees at 7 bases. The CDR3 is made up of 16 amino acids. Germline V CDR1 and CDR2: SGHTA, FQGNSA. V shed 5 bases, J shed 0 bases, and the junction held 10 bases outside the gene matches. CDR3 coding DNA: TGTGCCAGCAGCGCAAGACTAGCCTCCTTCTCCTACGAGCAGTACTTC. It specifies CASSARLASFSYEQYF.

The V and J genes are TRBV27 and TRBJ2-7; D is unresolved. The CDR3 length is 13 residues. V was trimmed by 2 bases and J by 6 bases, leaving 11 bases between them. Germline V gene data show CDR1 as MNHEY and CDR2 as SMNVEV (reference sequence). CDR3 DNA sequence: TGTGCCAGCAGTTTAAAATTAGATGTCGAGCAGTACTTC. Amino acids: CASSLKLDVEQYF.

This clone has just one count. The rearrangement uses TRBV10-2 and TRBJ1-1; D remains unclear. The CDR3 runs 14 residues. Germline V gives CDR1 WSHSY, CDR2 SAAADI. Trimming removed 6 bases at V and 0 bases at J, with 11 bases between. The CDR3 coding sequence is TGCGCCAGCAGAGAAACCGGGGTGAACACTGAAGCTTTCTTT. Its translation: CASRETGVNTEAFF.

This clone was found once. The chain joins TRBV24-1 to TRBJ2-3; maybe TRBD1 (5 bases). Trimming removed 3 bases from V and 9 bases from J, with 12 bases in between. Germline-derived CDR1 and CDR2 are KGHDR and SFDVKD. This CDR3 has 13 amino acids. The CDR3 protein is CATSDPPWGTQYF. CDR3 coding DNA: TGTGCCACCAGTGATCCTCCGTGGGGCACGCAGTATTTT.

The chain is built from TRBV10-3 and TRBJ2-5; 9 positions match TRBD1. Germline V gene data show CDR1 as ENHRY and CDR2 as SYGVKD. The CDR3 contains 15 residues. With V trimmed by 5 bases and J by 0 bases, 4 bases remained unmatched. In DNA form, the CDR3 reads TGTGCCATCAGTAACCGGGACAGGGACCAAGAGACCCAGTACTTC. This sequence encodes CAISNRDRDQETQYF.

V gene TRBV19 combines with J gene TRBJ1-5; 11 bases align to TRBD1. There are 16 residues in the CDR3. With V trimmed by 3 bases and J by 6 bases, 7 bases remained unmatched. CDR1 is LNHDA, CDR2 SQIVND, per germline (reference sequence). CDR3 bases: TGTGCCAGTAGTATCCGGACAGGGGGCGGAAGTCAGCCCCAGCATTTT. It yields the protein CASSIRTGGGSQPQHF.

The V gene is TRBV24-1, the J gene TRBJ2-7, with 7 bases matching TRBD1. Germline V gene data show CDR1 as KGHDR and CDR2 as SFDVKD. This CDR3 region has 15 residues. V lost 3 bases to trimming and J lost 1 base; unmatched junction nucleotides: 5. Here the CDR3 reads CATSDIRTGSYEQYF. The DNA of the CDR3 is TGTGCCACCAGTGATATCCGGACAGGTTCCTACGAGCAGTACTTC.

The V call is TRBV5-6, the J call TRBJ2-7; 9 bases align to TRBD1. V shed 2 bases and J 4 bases; nucleotides not matched to a gene: 10. Per germline, CDR1 SGHDT and CDR2 YYEEEE. This CDR3 comprises 16 residues. The CDR3 protein is CASSFYRDRDSYEQYF. CDR3 coding DNA: TGTGCCAGCAGCTTCTACCGGGACAGGGATTCTTACGAGCAGTACTTC.

The gene calls are TRBV19 and TRBJ1-1, with D possibly TRBD1 on 6 matching bases. The V end was cut by 6 bases, the J end by 7 bases, with 18 bases between. The CDR3 sequence is 14 residues long. In germline, CDR1 is LNHDA, CDR2 SQIVND (reference sequence). The DNA for the CDR3 is TGTGCCAGTAGAACAAAGTGGACAGCCCTTGAAGCTTTCTTT. Its translation: CASRTKWTALEAFF.

In DNA, the CDR3 is TGTGCCAGCAGTGAACCCGGGGTCGGGCTGCTGGAGACCCAGTACTTC. Amino acids: CASSEPGVGLLETQYF. The rearrangement joins TRBV6-1 to TRBJ2-5; perhaps TRBD2 as D (5 bases). V was shortened by 2 bases and J by 5 bases, with 18 bases between the two germline ends. Per the germline V gene, CDR1 is MNHNS and CDR2 is SASEGT. The CDR3 spans 16 residues.

This clone appeared a single time. This sequence joins TRBV15 and TRBJ1-6; D gene ambiguous. V was trimmed by 5 bases and J by 5 bases, leaving 16 bases between them. The CDR3 totals 16 residues. Germline lookup yields CDR1 LNHNV and CDR2 YYDKDF (reference sequence). This CDR3 reads CATSGRESSNNSPLHF. CDR3 nucleotide sequence: TGTGCCACCAGCGGAAGGGAGTCAAGTAATAATTCACCCCTCCACTTT.

The chain carries TRBV27 and TRBJ1-1; perhaps TRBD1 as D (5 bases). Trimming left V 3 bases short and J 3 bases short, with 8 bases between. Germline V gene sequence: CDR1 MNHEY, CDR2 SMNVEV (reference sequence). The CDR3 is 13 amino acids. The CDR3 bases are TGTGCCAGCAGTTTCCCAGGGTACACTGAAGCTTTCTTT. It codes for CASSFPGYTEAFF.

This clone was found a few times. V usage is TRBV2 and J usage is TRBJ2-7, with a tentative D call TRBD2 (6 bases). There are 13 residues in the CDR3. CDR1 is SNHLY and CDR2 is FYNNEI in the germline V gene. V dropped 6 bases and J dropped 7 bases, with 16 bases sitting between them. The CDR3: CASSNKGGGEQYF. In nucleotides, the CDR3 is TGTGCCAGCAGCAACAAGGGAGGAGGGGAGCAGTACTTC.

The chain carries TRBV5-4 and TRBJ2-7, with D possibly matching TRBD1 (5 bases). V was shortened by 2 bases and J by 5 bases, with 14 bases between the two germline ends. This CDR3 has 14 amino acids. CDR1 is SGHNT, CDR2 YYREEE, per germline (reference sequence). As DNA, the CDR3 is TGTGCCAGCAGCTTTCAGGGTCAGAAGAACGAGCAGTACTTC. Its protein product is CASSFQGQKNEQYF.

The chain joins TRBV11-3 to TRBJ2-2; D gene unclear. There are 12 residues in the CDR3. Trimming took off 4 bases at V and 7 bases at J, with 7 bases between the two ends. The germline V gene encodes CDR1 SGHNT and CDR2 YENEEA. The chain's CDR3 is CASSSNIGELFF. The CDR3, as DNA: TGTGCCAGCAGCTCTAATATCGGGGAGCTGTTTTTT.

The rearrangement links TRBV29-1 to TRBJ1-4; TRBD1 is a possible D gene (5 bases). The CDR3 is 12 amino acids. In germline, CDR1 is SQVTM, CDR2 ANQGSEA. Trimming removed 4 bases from V and 7 bases from J, with 10 bases in between. CDR3 nucleotide sequence: TGCAGCGTTGGGGAGGGGCCTGAAAAACTGTTTTTT. Protein sequence: CSVGEGPEKLFF.